This TCR beta chain is drawn from a study of PD-L1 blockade in urothelial cancer. Study-wide context: Blood underwent analysis 3 weeks (second dose) and 6 weeks after treatment began. Among blood samples, the median T cell count was 130,000 to 150,000.

Spike-ins of synthetic TCR analog templates went into each PCR. Measured with immunoSEQ multiplex PCR; TCRdb has only the in-frame clones, and not every one. Of 90,000 to 130,000 clones detected, 85% to 95% appear once; the ten largest clones hold approximately 3.8%. Time point described: peripheral blood 6 weeks after treatment start. This sequence originates from a man aged 55 to 70 with urothelial cancer. The source material was PBMCs, sampled around atezolizumab (anti-PD-L1) treatment.

CDR3 DNA sequence: TGTGCCAGCAGCCCAGGGACCTACAATGAGCAGTTCTTC. Translated: CASSPGTYNEQFF. V is TRBV7-7 and J is TRBJ2-1, with D possibly matching TRBD1 (5 bases). Trimming took 5 bases from V and 2 from J, leaving 7 bases between them. CDR1 SSHAT and CDR2 FNYEAQ come from the germline V gene (reference sequence). The CDR3 has 13 amino acids.